The 7 T cell receptor beta chains listed next were all sequenced from one sample in a study of shared clonotypes between healthy human individuals (dated by TCRdb to 2018 to 2021). The method behind the library was the immunoSEQ multiplex PCR assay. This immuneACCESS table, as held by TCRdb, lists in-frame sequences with V and J called but not all clones. Of the missing ones, under half trace to an unresolved V gene in checked studies; the others have no known cause. In this sample the table shows approximately 1,500,000 clones, 95% to 99% of which occur a single time. The ten top clones hold 0.4% to 0.55% of the sample. Sequenced material: naive CD4+ T cells sorted from blood. The label giving this sample's cell subset or site can be read as: CD45RA+ positively selected. The source is a man aged 25-45 years in good health.

The chain carries TRBV5-1 and TRBJ2-2, with TRBD1 matching over 9 bases. V trimming: 3 bases; J trimming: 5 bases; junction bases outside the gene matches: 5. The CDR3 is 15 residues long. The germline V gene encodes CDR1 SGHRS and CDR2 YFSETQ. CDR3 nucleotide sequence: TGCGCCAGCAGCTCCGGGACAGGGCAGACCGGGGAGCTGTTTTTT. Translating it yields CASSSGTGQTGELFF. Based on the CDR3 plus reference TRBV5-1 and TRBJ2-2, the full variable domain is KAGVTQTPRYLIKTRGQQVTLSCSPISGHRSVSWYQQTPGQGLQFLFEYFSETQRNKGNFPGRFSGRQFSNSRSEMNVSTLELGDSALYLCASSSGTGQTGELFFGEGSRLTVL.

CDR3 loop: CASSRGTGLTDTQYF. CDR3 nucleotide sequence: TGCGCCAGCAGCCGTGGGACAGGGCTGACAGATACGCAGTATTTT. V is TRBV5-1 and J is TRBJ2-3; the match to TRBD1 covers 9 bases. Germline trimming cut 4 bases from V and 3 bases from J; bases unmatched to any gene: 6. There are 15 residues in the CDR3. The V gene's germline CDR1 is SGHRS and CDR2 YFSETQ.

V and J are TRBV10-3 and TRBJ2-6; D is perhaps TRBD2 (6 bases). Germline assignment: CDR1 ENHRY and CDR2 SYGVKD. This CDR3 is 19 amino acids long. V lost 0 bases and J lost 0, with 15 bases in between. DNA of the CDR3: TGTGCCATCAGTGAGTCGAAGGAGGGGTCGAGCTCTGGGGCCAACGTCCTGACTTTC. Its protein is CAISESKEGSSSGANVLTF.

The chain joins TRBV7-8 to TRBJ1-1; D ambiguous. The CDR3 extends over 13 amino acids. The germline CDR1 and CDR2 sequences are SGHVS and FQNEAQ. V lost 3 bases and J 5 bases, leaving 10 bases between the germline ends. CDR3 in DNA: TGTGCCAGCAGCTTCTTGAGGGATACTGAAGCTTTCTTT. Its translation: CASSFLRDTEAFF.

CDR3 sequence (DNA): TGCGCCAGCAGTGCGTCCCGGGACAGGGGACACAATGAGCAGTTCTTC. It translates to CASSASRDRGHNEQFF. V gene TRBV10-1 combines with J gene TRBJ2-1; TRBD1 matches at 10 bases. The germline CDR1 and CDR2 sequences are WNHNN and SYGVQD (reference sequence). J lost 5 bases, V lost 4 bases, and 8 bases had no gene match. CDR3 size: 16 residues.

The rearrangement links TRBV18 to TRBJ2-3; the match to TRBD2 covers 7 bases. CDR3 size: 16 residues. Losses at the gene ends were 3 bases for V and 3 bases for J; bases not matched to a gene: 9. CDR1 and CDR2 (germline): KGHSH, LQKENI. CDR3 DNA sequence: TGTGCCAGCTCACCCGTGGGGGGAGGGCCGACAGATACGCAGTATTTT. This codes for CASSPVGGGPTDTQYF.

The rearrangement joins TRBV14 to TRBJ1-2, with 7 bases identical to TRBD1. This CDR3 is 14 amino acids long. The V gene's germline CDR1 is SGHDN and CDR2 FVKESK. V shed 3 bases and J 3 bases; nucleotides not matched to a gene: 4. CDR3 nucleotides: TGTGCCAGCAGCCAGGGACAGTCCTACTATGGCTACACCTTC. This encodes CASSQGQSYYGYTF.